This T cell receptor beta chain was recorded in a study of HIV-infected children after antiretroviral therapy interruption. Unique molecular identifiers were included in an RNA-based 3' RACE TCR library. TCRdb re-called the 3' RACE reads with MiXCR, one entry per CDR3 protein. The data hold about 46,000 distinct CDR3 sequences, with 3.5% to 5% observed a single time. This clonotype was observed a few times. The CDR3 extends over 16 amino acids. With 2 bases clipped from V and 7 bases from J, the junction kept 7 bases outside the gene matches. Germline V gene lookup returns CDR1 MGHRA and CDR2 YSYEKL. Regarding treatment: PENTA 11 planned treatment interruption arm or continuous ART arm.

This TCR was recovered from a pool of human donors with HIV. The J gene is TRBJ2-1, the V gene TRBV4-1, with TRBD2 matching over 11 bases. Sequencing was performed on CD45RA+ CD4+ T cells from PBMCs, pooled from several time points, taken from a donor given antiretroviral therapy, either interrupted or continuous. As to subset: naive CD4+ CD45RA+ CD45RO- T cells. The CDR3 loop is CASSQYSGTSGNEQFF. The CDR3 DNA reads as TGCGCCAGCAGCCAATATTCCGGGACTAGCGGTAATGAGCAGTTCTTC.